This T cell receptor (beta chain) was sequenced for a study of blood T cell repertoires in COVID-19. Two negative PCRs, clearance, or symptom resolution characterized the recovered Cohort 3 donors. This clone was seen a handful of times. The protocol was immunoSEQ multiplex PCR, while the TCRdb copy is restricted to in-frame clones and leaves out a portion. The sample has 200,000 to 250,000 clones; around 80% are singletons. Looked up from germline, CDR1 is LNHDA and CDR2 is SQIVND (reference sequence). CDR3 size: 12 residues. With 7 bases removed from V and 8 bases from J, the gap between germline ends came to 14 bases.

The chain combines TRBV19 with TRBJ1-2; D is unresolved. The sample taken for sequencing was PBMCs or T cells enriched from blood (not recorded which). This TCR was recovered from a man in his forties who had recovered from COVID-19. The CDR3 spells CASNSGIVGYTF. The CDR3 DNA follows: TGTGCCAGTAATTCCGGGATCGTAGGCTACACCTTC.